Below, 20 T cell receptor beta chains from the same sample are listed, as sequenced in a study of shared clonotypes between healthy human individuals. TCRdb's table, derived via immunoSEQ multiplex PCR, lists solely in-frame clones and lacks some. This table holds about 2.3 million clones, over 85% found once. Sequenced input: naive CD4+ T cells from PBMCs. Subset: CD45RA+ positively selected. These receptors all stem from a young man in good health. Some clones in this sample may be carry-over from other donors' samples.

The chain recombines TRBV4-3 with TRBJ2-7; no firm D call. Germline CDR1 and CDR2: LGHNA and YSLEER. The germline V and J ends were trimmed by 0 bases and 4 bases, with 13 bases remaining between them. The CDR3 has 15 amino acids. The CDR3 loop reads CASSQDRASFYEQYF. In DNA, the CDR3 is TGCGCCAGCAGCCAAGATAGAGCGAGTTTTTACGAGCAGTACTTC.

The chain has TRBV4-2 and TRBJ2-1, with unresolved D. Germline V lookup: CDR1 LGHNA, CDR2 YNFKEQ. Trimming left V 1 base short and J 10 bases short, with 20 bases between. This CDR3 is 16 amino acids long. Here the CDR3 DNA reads TGTGCCAGCAGCCAAGGACTCCCGCTAGTTGGCGGAGAGCAGTTCTTC. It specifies CASSQGLPLVGGEQFF.

CDR3 loop: CASSLMRGSEQYF. CDR3 nucleotides: TGTGCCAGCAGTTTAATGAGGGGAAGCGAGCAGTACTTC. The chain recombines TRBV27 with TRBJ2-7, with D possibly being TRBD1 or TRBD2 (5 bases each). Germline CDR1 and CDR2: MNHEY and SMNVEV (reference sequence). There are 13 residues in the CDR3. V lost 2 bases and J lost 6, with 11 bases in between.

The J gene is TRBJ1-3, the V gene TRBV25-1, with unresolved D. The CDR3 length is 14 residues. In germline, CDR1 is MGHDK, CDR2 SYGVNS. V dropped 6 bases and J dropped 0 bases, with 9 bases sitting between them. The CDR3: CASSGRGSGNTIYF. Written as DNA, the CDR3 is TGTGCCAGCAGCGGACGGGGCTCTGGAAACACCATATATTTT. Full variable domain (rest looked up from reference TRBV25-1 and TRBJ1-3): EADIYQTPRYLVIGTGKKITLECSQTMGHDKMYWYQQDPGMELHLIHYSYGVNSTEKGDLSSESTVSRIRTEHFPLTLESARPSHTSQYLCASSGRGSGNTIYFGEGSWLTVV.

The CDR3 here is CASSSTGAPDTEAFF. The CDR3 DNA reads TGTGCCAGCAGTTCGACAGGGGCCCCCGACACTGAAGCTTTCTTT. The chain is built from TRBV6-6 and TRBJ1-1; 8 bases line up with TRBD1. The CDR3 sequence is 15 residues long. V shed 4 bases, J shed 3 bases, and the junction held 7 bases outside the gene matches. CDR1 and CDR2 from the germline V gene are MNHNY and SVGAGI (reference sequence).

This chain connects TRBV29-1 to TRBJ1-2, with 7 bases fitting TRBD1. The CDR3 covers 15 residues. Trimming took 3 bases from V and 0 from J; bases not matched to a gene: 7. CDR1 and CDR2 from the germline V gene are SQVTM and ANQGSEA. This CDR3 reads CSVERQGVPNYGYTF. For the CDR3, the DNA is TGCAGCGTTGAGCGCCAGGGGGTTCCTAACTATGGCTACACCTTC.

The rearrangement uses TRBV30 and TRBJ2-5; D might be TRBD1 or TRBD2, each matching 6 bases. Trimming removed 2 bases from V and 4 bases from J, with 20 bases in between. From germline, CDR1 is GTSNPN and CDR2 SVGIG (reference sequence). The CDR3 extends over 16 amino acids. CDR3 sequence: CAWSFSPRGLGETQYF. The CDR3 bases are TGTGCCTGGAGTTTTTCCCCCAGGGGACTGGGAGAGACCCAGTACTTC.

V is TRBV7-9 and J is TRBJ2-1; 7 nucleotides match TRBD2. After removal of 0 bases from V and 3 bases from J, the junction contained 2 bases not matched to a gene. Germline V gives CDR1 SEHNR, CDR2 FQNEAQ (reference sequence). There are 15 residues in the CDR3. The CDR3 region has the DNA TGTGCCAGCAGCTTAGCGGGAGGGTTCTACAATGAGCAGTTCTTC. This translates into CASSLAGGFYNEQFF.

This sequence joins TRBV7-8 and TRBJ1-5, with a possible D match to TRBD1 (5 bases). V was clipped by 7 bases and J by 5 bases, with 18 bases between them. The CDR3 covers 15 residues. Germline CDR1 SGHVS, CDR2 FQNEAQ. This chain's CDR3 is CASTHSRVQDQPQHF. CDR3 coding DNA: TGTGCCAGCACCCATTCTCGTGTACAGGATCAGCCCCAGCATTTT.

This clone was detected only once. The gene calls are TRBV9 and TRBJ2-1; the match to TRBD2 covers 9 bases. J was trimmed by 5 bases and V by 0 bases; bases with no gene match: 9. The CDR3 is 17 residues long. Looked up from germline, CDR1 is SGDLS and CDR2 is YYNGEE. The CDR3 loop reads CASSVGGSGRLNNEQFF. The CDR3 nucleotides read TGTGCCAGCAGCGTAGGAGGTAGCGGGAGATTAAACAATGAGCAGTTCTTC.

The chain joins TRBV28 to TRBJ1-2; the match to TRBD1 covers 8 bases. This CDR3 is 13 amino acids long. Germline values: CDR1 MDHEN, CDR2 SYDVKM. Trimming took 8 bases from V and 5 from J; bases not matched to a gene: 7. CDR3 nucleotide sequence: TGTGCCAGCCGCCAGGGGGCGCATTATGGCTACACCTTC. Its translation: CASRQGAHYGYTF.

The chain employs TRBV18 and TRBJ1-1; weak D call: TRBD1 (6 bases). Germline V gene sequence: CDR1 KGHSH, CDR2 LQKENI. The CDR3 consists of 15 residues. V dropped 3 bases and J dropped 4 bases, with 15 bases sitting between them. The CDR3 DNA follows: TGTGCCAGCTCACCGCGGGGAGGAGGGGGCACTGAAGCTTTCTTT. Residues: CASSPRGGGGTEAFF.

The CDR3 loop reads CASSPTDTQPQHF. The CDR3, as DNA: TGTGCCAGCAGCCCGACTGATACTCAGCCCCAGCATTTT. The chain has TRBV7-9 and TRBJ1-5, with D unclear. V lost 5 bases, J lost 6 bases, and 11 bases lay in between. This CDR3 is built from 13 residues. Germline V gene data show CDR1 as SEHNR and CDR2 as FQNEAQ (reference sequence).

CDR3 nucleotides: TGTGCCAGCAGTTGGAGGCGTGGGGTCATGAACACTGAAGCTTTCTTT. Amino acids: CASSWRRGVMNTEAFF. The V and J genes are TRBV6-4 and TRBJ1-1; D gene unclear. The V gene lost 5 bases and the J gene lost 0 bases, with 16 bases spanning the gap. The CDR3 consists of 16 residues. The germline gives CDR1 MRHNA, CDR2 SNTAGT.

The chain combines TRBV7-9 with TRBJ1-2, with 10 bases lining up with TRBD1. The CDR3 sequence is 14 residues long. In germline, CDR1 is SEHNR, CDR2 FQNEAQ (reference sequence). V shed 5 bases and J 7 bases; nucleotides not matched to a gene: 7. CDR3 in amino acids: CASSTRQGAFGYTF. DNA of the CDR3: TGTGCCAGCAGCACAAGACAGGGGGCTTTTGGCTACACCTTC.

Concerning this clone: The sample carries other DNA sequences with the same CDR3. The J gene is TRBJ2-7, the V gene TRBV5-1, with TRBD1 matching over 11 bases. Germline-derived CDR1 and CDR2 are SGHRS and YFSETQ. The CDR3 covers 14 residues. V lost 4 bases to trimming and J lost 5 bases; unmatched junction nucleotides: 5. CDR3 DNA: TGCGCCAGCAGCACCCGGGACAGGGGGGACGAGCAGTACTTC. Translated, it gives CASSTRDRGDEQYF.

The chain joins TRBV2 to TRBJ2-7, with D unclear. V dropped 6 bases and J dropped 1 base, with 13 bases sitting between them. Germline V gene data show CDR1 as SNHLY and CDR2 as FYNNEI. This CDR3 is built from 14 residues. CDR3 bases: TGTGCCAGCAGCCCAACACCAATTTCCTACGAGCAGTACTTC. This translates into CASSPTPISYEQYF.

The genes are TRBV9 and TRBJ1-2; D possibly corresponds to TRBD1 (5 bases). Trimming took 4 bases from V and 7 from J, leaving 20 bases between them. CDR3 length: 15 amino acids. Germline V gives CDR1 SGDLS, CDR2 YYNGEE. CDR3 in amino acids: CASSLFPGLQGGYTF. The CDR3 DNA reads TGTGCCAGCAGCCTATTCCCAGGGTTACAAGGTGGCTACACCTTC. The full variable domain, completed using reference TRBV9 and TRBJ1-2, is DSGVTQTPKHLITATGQRVTLRCSPRSGDLSVYWYQQSLDQGLQFLIQYYNGEERAKGNILERFSAQQFPDLHSELNLSSLELGDSALYFCASSLFPGLQGGYTFGSGTRLTVV.

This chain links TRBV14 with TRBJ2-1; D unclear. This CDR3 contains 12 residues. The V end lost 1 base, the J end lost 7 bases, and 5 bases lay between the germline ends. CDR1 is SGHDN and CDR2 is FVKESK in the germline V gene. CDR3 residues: CASSQAWNEQFF. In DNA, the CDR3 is TGTGCCAGCAGCCAAGCGTGGAATGAGCAGTTCTTC.

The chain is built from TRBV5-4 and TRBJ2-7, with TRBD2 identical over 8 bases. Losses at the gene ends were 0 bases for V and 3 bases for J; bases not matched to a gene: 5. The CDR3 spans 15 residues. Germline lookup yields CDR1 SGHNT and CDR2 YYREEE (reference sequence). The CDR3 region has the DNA TGTGCCAGCAGCTTGGGGCTAGCGGGCCGCTACGAGCAGTACTTC. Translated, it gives CASSLGLAGRYEQYF.